The T cell receptor (beta chain) described here comes from a study of blood T cells in healthy people across ages. About the study: T cells yielded about one barcoded beta molecule per two cells through template switching.

V was pared by 4 bases and J by 0 bases, with 6 bases of the junction left unmatched. CDR1 and CDR2 from the germline V gene are SGHRS and YFSETQ. The CDR3 has 16 residues. General study findings and limits: As age increased, TCR beta diversity per million T cells fell in a roughly linear fashion.

Together with a sample-barcoded 5' primer, a J-beta primer mix was included in a second PCR lasting about 6 to 11 cycles. In TCRdb, the 5' RACE reads were re-called with MiXCR into one record per CDR3 protein. Of under 2,000,000 distinct CDR3 sequences in the sample, approximately 50% are singletons; the top ten hold roughly 2.1%. This clonotype was seen a few times. Its antigen is undetermined. The sample was blood. This TCR was recovered from a woman aged 40 to 49 in good health. The gene calls are TRBV5-1 and TRBJ2-3; TRBD2 aligns across 9 bases. CDR3: CASSRAGGVSTDTQYF. DNA of the CDR3: TGCGCCAGCAGCCGAGCGGGGGGCGTTAGCACAGATACGCAGTATTTT.